The present entry profiles one TCR beta chain with its context. Its antigen is still unknown. These data are taken from a study of cytomegalovirus exposure and HLA in healthy donors. Whole-study results and caveats: Reported performance of the classifier showed diagnosis of cytomegalovirus status with high specificity and sensitivity. Cytomegalovirus-associated TCR beta chains were listed, numbering more than 150. According to a later analysis, TCR clusters from the first cohort tended to co-occur in the 120 or so validation repertoires.

With V trimmed by 0 bases and J by 4 bases, 7 bases remained unmatched. Germline V CDR1 and CDR2: SGDLS, YYNGEE. The CDR3 length is 16 residues. Measured with immunoSEQ multiplex PCR; TCRdb has only the in-frame clones, and not every one. The repertoire holds about 130,000 clones, around 94% seen once, with over 1% in the top ten. From the approximately 120-subject validation cohort, which was separate from the roughly 700-subject first cohort, the donors were drawn. The chain employs TRBV9 and TRBJ2-1, with TRBD2 matching 7 bases. Source material: PBMCs. This TCR was sampled from a woman aged 18-29 years in good health and CMV-seronegative. Here the CDR3 reads CASSVGGSGAYNEQFF. CDR3 nucleotide sequence: TGTGCCAGCAGCGTAGGAGGGAGCGGGGCTTACAATGAGCAGTTCTTC.